Following are 10 T cell receptor beta chains from one sample sequenced in a study of blood T cell repertoires in COVID-19. The table came from immunoSEQ multiplex PCR; TCRdb's copy has only in-frame clones and leaves some out. The profile shows 50,000 to 55,000 clones, roughly nine tenths of them singletons. Sequencing input: peripheral blood. The source is a man between 60 and 70 years old with active COVID-19.

The chain combines TRBV20-1 with TRBJ2-3; 7 bases align to TRBD2. Germline values: CDR1 DFQATT, CDR2 SNEGSKA (reference sequence). Trimming at V came to 3 bases and at J to 1 base, leaving 7 bases not matched to a gene. This CDR3 is 15 amino acids long. The CDR3 is CSASGGVGGTDTQYF. The CDR3 DNA follows: TGCAGTGCTAGTGGGGGGGTAGGAGGCACAGATACGCAGTATTTT.

The chain recombines TRBV19 with TRBJ2-5; 9 bases fit TRBD1. Per the germline V gene, CDR1 is LNHDA and CDR2 is SQIVND (reference sequence). CDR3 length: 15 residues. Germline trimming cut 5 bases from V and 5 bases from J; bases unmatched to any gene: 9. CDR3 residues: CASSSPQGARETQYF. The CDR3 DNA sequence: TGTGCCAGTAGTTCACCACAGGGGGCGCGGGAGACCCAGTACTTC.

The V call is TRBV28, the J call TRBJ2-2; D is ambiguous. V gave up 6 bases and J gave up 7 bases, with 9 bases separating them. Germline V gene data show CDR1 as MDHEN and CDR2 as SYDVKM. The CDR3 loop spans 12 amino acids. CDR3 DNA: TGTGCCAGCAGCCCAAGGAGCGGGGAGCTGTTTTTT. Its translation: CASSPRSGELFF.

The genes are TRBV7-2 and TRBJ1-2, with D hard to call. CDR1 and CDR2 (germline): SGHTA, FQGNSA. Trimming shortened V by 1 base and J by 7 bases, and 13 bases separated the two germline ends. CDR3 length: 14 amino acids. CDR3 coding DNA: TGTGCCAGCAGCTTAGATCGGGGAGAAGTTGGCTACACCTTC. It codes for CASSLDRGEVGYTF.

This clone was observed a single time. The chain is built from TRBV9 and TRBJ2-5, with a possible D match to TRBD2 (6 bases). CDR1 is SGDLS and CDR2 is YYNGEE in the germline V gene. V lost 2 bases, J lost 4 bases, and 21 bases lay in between. CDR3 length: 17 amino acids. CDR3 DNA sequence: TGTGCCAGCAGCGTCGGAGCGGGTGGGACGAACCTAGAGACCCAGTACTTC. It translates to CASSVGAGGTNLETQYF.

This clone came up once. This chain connects TRBV4-3 to TRBJ2-5; TRBD2 aligns across 10 bases. V shed 0 bases, J shed 2 bases, and the junction held 3 bases outside the gene matches. Germline-derived CDR1 and CDR2 are LGHNA and YSLEER. This CDR3 is 16 amino acids long. The chain's CDR3 is CASSQDALAGQETQYF. As DNA, the CDR3 is TGCGCCAGCAGCCAAGATGCACTAGCGGGACAAGAGACCCAGTACTTC.

The genes are TRBV18 and TRBJ2-1, with 11 bases matching TRBD2. The CDR3 sequence is 17 residues long. The V gene end was trimmed by 0 bases and the J gene end by 0 bases; junction bases not matched to a gene: 1. The germline CDR1 and CDR2 sequences are KGHSH and LQKENI. CDR3 amino acids: CASSPPTSGSSYNEQFF. The CDR3 region has the DNA TGTGCCAGCTCACCACCTACTAGCGGGAGCTCCTACAATGAGCAGTTCTTC. The entire variable domain, with the rest obtained from reference TRBV18 and TRBJ2-1, is as follows: NAGVMQNPRHLVRRRGQEARLRCSPMKGHSHVYWYRQLPEEGLKFMVYLQKENIIDESGMPKERFSAEFPKEGPSILRIQQVVRGDSAAYFCASSPPTSGSSYNEQFFGPGTRLTVL.

The chain links TRBV11-1 to TRBJ2-3; D may be TRBD1 (5 bases). The CDR3 totals 13 residues. Germline CDR1 reads SGHAT; CDR2 reads FQDESV (reference sequence). V was pared by 3 bases and J by 1 base, with 5 bases between. For the CDR3, the DNA is TGTGCCAGCAGCTTGGGGCGCACAGATACGCAGTATTTT. Amino acids: CASSLGRTDTQYF.

This clone was seen a single time. The rearrangement links TRBV6-5 to TRBJ2-5; D possibly corresponds to TRBD2 (5 bases). CDR1 is MNHEY, CDR2 SVGAGI, per germline. V shed 0 bases and J shed 7 bases, with 18 bases lying between them. This CDR3 has 16 residues. CDR3 coding DNA: TGTGCCAGCAGTTACTCGGCGGACCAGACGGGGAGGACCCAGTACTTC. Translating it yields CASSYSADQTGRTQYF.

The rearrangement joins TRBV7-3 to TRBJ2-2, with TRBD1 matching over 7 bases. The CDR3 length is 12 residues. CDR1 SGHTA and CDR2 FQGTGA come from the germline V gene. V lost 7 bases and J lost 7; bases outside the gene matches: 3. The CDR3 DNA reads as TGTGCCAGCAACACAGGGGACGGGGAGCTGTTTTTT. It encodes CASNTGDGELFF.